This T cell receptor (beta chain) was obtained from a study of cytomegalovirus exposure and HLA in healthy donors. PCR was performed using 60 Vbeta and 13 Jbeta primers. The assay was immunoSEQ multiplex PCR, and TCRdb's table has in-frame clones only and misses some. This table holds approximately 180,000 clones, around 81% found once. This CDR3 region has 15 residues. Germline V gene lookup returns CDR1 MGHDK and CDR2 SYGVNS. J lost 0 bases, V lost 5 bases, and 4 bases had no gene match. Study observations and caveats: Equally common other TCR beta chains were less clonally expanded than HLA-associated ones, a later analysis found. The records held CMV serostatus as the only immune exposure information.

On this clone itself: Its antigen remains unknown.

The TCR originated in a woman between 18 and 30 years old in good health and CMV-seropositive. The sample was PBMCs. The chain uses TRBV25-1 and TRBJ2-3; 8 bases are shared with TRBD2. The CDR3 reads CASSPTSESTDTQYF. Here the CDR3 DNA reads TGTGCCAGCAGTCCGACTAGCGAAAGCACAGATACGCAGTATTTT.